This T cell receptor beta chain is from a study of CD8 T cells in Susac syndrome. Findings and caveats of the study: An acknowledgment was made by the study that its TCR sequencing and HLA analysis involved relatively few individuals.

V dropped 2 bases and J dropped 1; count of bases not matched to a gene: 5. The germline CDR1 and CDR2 sequences are SGDLS and YYNGEE. The CDR3 covers 18 residues. With regard to this clonotype: Its antigen is currently unknown.

Random hexamers were used to reverse transcribe 0.5 to 1 ug of RNA. One entry per CDR3 protein, called by TCRdb with MiXCR from the immunoSEQ multiplex PCR reads. The sample lists under 550,000 distinct CDR3 sequences, roughly 85% seen once, with about 0.12% in the top ten. The T cells that were sequenced for TCR beta were CD8+ and CD4+ cells from blood. The multiple sclerosis control group was made up of treatment-naive patients with stable or active relapsing-remitting disease. CD8+ and CD4+ T cells were negatively isolated; TEMRA cells were FACS-enriched. This clonotype originated in a human donor with multiple sclerosis. The J gene is TRBJ2-1, the V gene TRBV9, with 14 positions matching TRBD2. The material sequenced was CD8+ T cells from PBMCs. CDR3 in DNA: TGTGCCAGCAGCGTGGGACTAGCGGGAGAGTCGTCCTACAATGAGCAGTTCTTC. Translating gives CASSVGLAGESSYNEQFF.